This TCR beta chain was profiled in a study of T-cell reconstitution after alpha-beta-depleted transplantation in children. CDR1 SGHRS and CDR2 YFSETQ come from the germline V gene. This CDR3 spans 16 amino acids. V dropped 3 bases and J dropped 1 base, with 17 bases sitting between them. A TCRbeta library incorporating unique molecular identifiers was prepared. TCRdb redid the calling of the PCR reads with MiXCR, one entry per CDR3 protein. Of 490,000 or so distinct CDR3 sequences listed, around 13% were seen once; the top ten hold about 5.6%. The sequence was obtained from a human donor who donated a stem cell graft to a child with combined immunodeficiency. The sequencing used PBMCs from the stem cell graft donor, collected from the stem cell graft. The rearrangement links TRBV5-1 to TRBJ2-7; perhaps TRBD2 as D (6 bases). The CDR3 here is CASSSNTGTPSYEQYF. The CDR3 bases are TGCGCCAGCAGCTCAAACACCGGGACTCCATCCTACGAGCAGTACTTC.